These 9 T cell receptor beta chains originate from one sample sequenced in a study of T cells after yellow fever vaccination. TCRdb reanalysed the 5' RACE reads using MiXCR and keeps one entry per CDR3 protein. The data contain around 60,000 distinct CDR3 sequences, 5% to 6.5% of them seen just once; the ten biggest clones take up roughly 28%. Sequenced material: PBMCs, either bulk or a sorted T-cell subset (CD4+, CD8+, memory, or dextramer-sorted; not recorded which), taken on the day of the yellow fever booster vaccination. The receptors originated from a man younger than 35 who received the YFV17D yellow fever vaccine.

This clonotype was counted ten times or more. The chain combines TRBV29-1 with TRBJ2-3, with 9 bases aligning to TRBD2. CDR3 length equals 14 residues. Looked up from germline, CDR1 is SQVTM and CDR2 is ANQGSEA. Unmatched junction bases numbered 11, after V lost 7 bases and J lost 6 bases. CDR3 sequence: CSASLLAGSDTQYF. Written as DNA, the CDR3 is TGCAGCGCCTCTTTGCTAGCGGGGTCGGATACGCAGTATTTT.

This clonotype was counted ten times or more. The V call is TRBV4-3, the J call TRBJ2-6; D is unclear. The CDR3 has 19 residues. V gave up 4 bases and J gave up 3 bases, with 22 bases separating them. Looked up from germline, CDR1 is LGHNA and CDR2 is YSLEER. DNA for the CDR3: TGCGCCAGCAGCCTAAGCTTCGCTAAGGACCTCTTTGGGGCCAACGTCCTGACTTTC. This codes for CASSLSFAKDLFGANVLTF.

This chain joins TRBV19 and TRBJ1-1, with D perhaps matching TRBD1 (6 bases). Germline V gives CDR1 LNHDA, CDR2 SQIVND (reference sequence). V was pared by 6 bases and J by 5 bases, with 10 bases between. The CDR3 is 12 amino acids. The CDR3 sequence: CASRQGLTEAFF. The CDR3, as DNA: TGTGCCAGTAGACAGGGTCTAACTGAAGCTTTCTTT.

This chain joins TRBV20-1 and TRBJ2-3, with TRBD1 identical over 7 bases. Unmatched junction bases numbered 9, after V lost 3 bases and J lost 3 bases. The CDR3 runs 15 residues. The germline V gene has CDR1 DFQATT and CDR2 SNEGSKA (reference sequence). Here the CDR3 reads CSASRQGVITDTQYF. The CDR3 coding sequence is TGCAGTGCTAGTCGACAGGGCGTAATAACAGATACGCAGTATTTT.

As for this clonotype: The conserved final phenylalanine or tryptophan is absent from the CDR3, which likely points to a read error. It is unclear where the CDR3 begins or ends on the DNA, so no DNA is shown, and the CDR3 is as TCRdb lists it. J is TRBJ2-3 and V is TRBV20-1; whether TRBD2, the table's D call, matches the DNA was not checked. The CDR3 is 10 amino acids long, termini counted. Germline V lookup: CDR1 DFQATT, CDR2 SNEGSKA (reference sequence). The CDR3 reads CSARDRAGFC.

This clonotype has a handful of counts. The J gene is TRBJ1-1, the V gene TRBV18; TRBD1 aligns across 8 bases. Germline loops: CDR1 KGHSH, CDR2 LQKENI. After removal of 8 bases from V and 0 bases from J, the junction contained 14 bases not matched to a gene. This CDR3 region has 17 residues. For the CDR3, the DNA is TGTGCCAGCCGAACTGGCTCGGCAGGGGGCTTGAACACTGAAGCTTTCTTT. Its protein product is CASRTGSAGGLNTEAFF.

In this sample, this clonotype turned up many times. CDR3 residues: CASSLGASNSNQPQHF. CDR3 sequence (DNA): TGTGCCAGCAGTTTAGGGGCATCTAATAGCAATCAGCCCCAGCATTTT. The chain uses TRBV27 and TRBJ1-5; TRBD1 is a possible D gene (5 bases). The CDR3 is 16 residues long. V lost 2 bases to trimming and J lost 0 bases, with 11 bases between them. Germline loops: CDR1 MNHEY, CDR2 SMNVEV (reference sequence).

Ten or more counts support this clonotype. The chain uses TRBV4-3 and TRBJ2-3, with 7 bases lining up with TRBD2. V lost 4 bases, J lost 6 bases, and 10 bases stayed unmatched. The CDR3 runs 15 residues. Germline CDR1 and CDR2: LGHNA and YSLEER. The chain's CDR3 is CASSPRIAGWDTQYF. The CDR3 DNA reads TGCGCCAGCAGCCCCCGAATAGCGGGTTGGGATACGCAGTATTTT.

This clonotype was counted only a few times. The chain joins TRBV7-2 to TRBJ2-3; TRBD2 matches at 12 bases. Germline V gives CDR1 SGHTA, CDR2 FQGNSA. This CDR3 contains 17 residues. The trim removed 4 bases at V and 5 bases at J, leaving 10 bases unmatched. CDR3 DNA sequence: TGTGCCAGCAGCTCCTCACTAGCGGGGGGCGAGTTAGATACGCAGTATTTT. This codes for CASSSSLAGGELDTQYF.